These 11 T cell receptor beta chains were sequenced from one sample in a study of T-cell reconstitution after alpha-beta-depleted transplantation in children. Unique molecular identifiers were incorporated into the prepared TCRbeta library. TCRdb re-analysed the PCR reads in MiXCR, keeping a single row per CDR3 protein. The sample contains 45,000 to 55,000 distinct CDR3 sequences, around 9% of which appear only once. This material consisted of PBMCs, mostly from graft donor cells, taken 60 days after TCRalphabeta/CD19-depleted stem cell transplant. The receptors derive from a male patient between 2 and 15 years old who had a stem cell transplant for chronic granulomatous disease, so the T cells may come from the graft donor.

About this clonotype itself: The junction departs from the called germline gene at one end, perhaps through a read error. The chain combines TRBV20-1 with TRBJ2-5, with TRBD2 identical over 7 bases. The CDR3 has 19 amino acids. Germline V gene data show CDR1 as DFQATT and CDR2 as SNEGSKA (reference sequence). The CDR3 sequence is CCARDFGSSRDYIQETQYF. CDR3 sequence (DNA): TGCTGTGCTAGAGATTTCGGGTCAAGCCGGGACTACATTCAAGAGACCCAGTACTTC.

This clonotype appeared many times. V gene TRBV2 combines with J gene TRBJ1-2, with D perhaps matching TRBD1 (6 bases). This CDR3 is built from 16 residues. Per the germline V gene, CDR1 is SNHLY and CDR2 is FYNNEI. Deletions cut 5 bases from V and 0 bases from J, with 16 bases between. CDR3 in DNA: TGTGCCAGCAGTCAGGGGTTGTCTTTCGCTAACTATGGCTACACCTTC. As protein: CASSQGLSFANYGYTF.

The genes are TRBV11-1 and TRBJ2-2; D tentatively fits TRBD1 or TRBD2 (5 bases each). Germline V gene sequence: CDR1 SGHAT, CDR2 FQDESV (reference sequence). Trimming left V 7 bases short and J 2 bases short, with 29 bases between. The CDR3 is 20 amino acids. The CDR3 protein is CASTSGRLPGLSPNTGELFF. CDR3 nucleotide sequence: TGTGCCAGCACCTCGGGACGGCTCCCGGGCCTTTCGCCAAACACCGGGGAGCTGTTTTTT.

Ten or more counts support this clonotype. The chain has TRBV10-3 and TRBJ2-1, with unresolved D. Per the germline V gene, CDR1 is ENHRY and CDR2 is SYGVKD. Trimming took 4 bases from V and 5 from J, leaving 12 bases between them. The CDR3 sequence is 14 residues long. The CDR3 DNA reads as TGTGCCATCAGTGTTTCAGGAAGACACAATGAGCAGTTCTTC. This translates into CAISVSGRHNEQFF.

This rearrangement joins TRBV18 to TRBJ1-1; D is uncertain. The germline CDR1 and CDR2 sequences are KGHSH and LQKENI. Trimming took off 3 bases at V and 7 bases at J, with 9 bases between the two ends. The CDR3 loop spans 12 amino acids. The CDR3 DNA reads TGTGCCAGCTCACCCAGACAACTTGAAGCTTTCTTT. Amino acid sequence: CASSPRQLEAFF.

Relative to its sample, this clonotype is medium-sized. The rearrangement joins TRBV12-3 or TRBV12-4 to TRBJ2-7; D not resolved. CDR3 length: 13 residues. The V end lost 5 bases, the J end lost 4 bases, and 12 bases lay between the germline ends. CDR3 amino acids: CASSVSVRYEQYF. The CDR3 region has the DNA TGTGCCAGCAGTGTATCGGTACGGTACGAGCAGTACTTC.

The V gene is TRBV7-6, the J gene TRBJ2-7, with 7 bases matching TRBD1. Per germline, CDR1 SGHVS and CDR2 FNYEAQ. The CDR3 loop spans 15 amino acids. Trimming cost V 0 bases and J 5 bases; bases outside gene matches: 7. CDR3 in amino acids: CASSLATGQEDEQYF. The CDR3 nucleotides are TGTGCCAGCAGCTTAGCGACAGGGCAGGAAGACGAGCAGTACTTC.

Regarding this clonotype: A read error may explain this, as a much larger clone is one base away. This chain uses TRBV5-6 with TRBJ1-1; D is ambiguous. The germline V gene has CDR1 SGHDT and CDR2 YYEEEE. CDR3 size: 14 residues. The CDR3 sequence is CTSRRLWGNTEAFF. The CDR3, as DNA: TGTACCAGCAGGCGCCTTTGGGGGAACACTGAAGCTTTCTTT.

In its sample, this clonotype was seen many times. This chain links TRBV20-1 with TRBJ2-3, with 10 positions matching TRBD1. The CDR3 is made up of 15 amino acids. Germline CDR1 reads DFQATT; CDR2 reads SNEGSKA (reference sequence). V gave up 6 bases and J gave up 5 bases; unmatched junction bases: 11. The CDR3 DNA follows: TGCAGTGCAGTCCGGGACAGGGGAGCGGTAGATACGCAGTATTTT. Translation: CSAVRDRGAVDTQYF.

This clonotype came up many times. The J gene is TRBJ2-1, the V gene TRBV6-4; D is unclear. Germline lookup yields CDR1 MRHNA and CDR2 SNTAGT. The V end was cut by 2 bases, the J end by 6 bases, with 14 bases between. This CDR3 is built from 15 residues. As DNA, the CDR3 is TGTGCCAGCAGTGACCGGGTCGACGGCCGCAATGAGCAGTTCTTC. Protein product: CASSDRVDGRNEQFF.

The chain's CDR3 is CASSYSKGGYHNEQFF. The CDR3 DNA follows: TGTGCCAGCAGTTACTCAAAGGGCGGCTACCACAATGAGCAGTTCTTC. V and J are TRBV6-5 and TRBJ2-1; D gene ambiguous. Germline values: CDR1 MNHEY, CDR2 SVGAGI. The CDR3 spans 16 residues. Trimming left V 0 bases short and J 5 bases short, with 14 bases between.